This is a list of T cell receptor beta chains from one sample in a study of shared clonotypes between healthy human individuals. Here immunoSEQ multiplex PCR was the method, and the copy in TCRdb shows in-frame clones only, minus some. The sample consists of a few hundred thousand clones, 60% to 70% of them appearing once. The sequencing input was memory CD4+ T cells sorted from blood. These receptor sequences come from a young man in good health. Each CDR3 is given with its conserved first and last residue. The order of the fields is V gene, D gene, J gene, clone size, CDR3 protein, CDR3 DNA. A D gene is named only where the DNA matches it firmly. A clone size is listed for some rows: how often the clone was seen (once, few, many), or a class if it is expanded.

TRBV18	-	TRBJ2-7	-	CASSPRGSYEQYF	TGTGCCAGCTCACCACGGGGATCCTACGAGCAGTACTTC
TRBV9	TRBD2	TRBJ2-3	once	CASSEFDSSGDDTGTQYF	TGTGCCAGCAGCGAATTCGATTCTAGCGGAGACGACACGGGTACGCAGTATTTT
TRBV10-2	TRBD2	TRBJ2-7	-	CASSELAGEYEQYF	TGCGCCAGCAGTGAACTAGCGGGAGAATACGAGCAGTACTTC
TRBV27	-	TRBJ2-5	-	CASNLHQETQYF	TGTGCCAGTAACCTCCACCAAGAGACCCAGTACTTC
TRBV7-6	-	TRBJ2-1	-	CASSLSGAGEQFF	TGTGCCAGCAGCTTAAGTGGGGCGGGAGAGCAGTTCTTC
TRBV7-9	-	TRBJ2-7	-	CASSLLGAKTYEQYF	TGTGCCAGCAGCTTACTGGGGGCAAAAACCTACGAGCAGTACTTC
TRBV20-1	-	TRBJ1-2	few	CSAIDNYGYTF	TGCAGTGCTATAGATAACTATGGCTACACCTTC
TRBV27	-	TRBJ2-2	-	CASSLYPGELFF	TGTGCCAGCAGTTTATATCCCGGGGAGCTGTTTTTT
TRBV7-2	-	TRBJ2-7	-	CASSAQVGVLYEQYF	TGTGCCAGCAGCGCCCAGGTGGGGGTACTCTACGAGCAGTACTTC
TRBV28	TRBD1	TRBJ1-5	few	CASSFSGGGSNQPQHF	TGTGCCAGCAGTTTTTCAGGGGGCGGAAGCAATCAGCCCCAGCATTTT
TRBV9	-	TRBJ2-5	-	CASSVGQGLDQETQYF	TGTGCCAGCAGCGTAGGACAGGGACTGGACCAAGAGACCCAGTACTTC
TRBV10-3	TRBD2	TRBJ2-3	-	CAISEGRETDTQYF	TGTGCCATCAGTGAAGGGCGGGAGACAGATACGCAGTATTTT
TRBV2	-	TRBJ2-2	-	CASSGGEAGELFF	TGTGCCAGCAGTGGGGGGGAGGCCGGGGAGCTGTTTTTT
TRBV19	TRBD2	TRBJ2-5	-	CASSMTSGREETQYF	TGTGCCAGTAGTATGACTAGCGGGAGGGAGGAGACCCAGTACTTC
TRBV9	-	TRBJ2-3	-	CASSVEGGGLYTDTQYF	TGTGCCAGCAGCGTAGAAGGAGGGGGCCTGTACACAGATACGCAGTATTTT
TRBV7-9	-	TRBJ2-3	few	CASRTTSDTQYF	TGTGCCAGCAGGACGACCTCAGATACGCAGTATTTT
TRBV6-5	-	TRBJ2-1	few	CASSYNPDTNNEQFF	TGTGCCAGCAGTTACAATCCGGACACTAACAATGAGCAGTTCTTC
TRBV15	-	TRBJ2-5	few	CATSNLGEGARETQYF	TGTGCCACCAGCAACCTCGGGGAGGGGGCTCGTGAGACCCAGTACTTC
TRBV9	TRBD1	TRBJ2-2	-	CASSVGQLDTGELFF	TGTGCCAGCAGCGTGGGACAGCTAGACACCGGGGAGCTGTTTTTT